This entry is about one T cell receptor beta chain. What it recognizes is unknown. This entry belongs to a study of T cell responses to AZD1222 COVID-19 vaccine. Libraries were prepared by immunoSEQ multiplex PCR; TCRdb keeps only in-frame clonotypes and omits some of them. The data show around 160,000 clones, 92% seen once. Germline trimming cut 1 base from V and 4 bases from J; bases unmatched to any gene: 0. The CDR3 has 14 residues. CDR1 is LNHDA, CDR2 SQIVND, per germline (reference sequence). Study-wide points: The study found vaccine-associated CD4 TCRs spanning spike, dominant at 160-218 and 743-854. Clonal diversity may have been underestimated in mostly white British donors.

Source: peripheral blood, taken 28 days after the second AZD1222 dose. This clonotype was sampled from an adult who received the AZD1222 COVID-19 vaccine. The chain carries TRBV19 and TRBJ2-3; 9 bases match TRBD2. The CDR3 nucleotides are TGTGCCAGTAGTATAGCTAGCGGGGCAGATACGCAGTATTTT. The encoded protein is CASSIASGADTQYF.